This T cell receptor beta chain was recovered during a study of cytomegalovirus exposure and HLA in healthy donors. Across the whole study: Counted in an early data release were approximately 80 million unique TCRs from HLA-typed donors.

The PCR employed 60 Vbeta primers together with 13 Jbeta primers. Some clones are missing from TCRdb's copy, which holds only in-frame ones; the method was immunoSEQ multiplex PCR. The table includes roughly 230,000 clones, around 90% detected once. Study findings and constraints: One cluster of highly shared sequence variants probably arose as a sequencing artifact. Investigators reported 164 TCR beta chains as tied to cytomegalovirus.

The J segment lost 0 bases and the V segment lost 3 bases, leaving 10 bases of the junction unmatched. There are 19 residues in the CDR3. Germline CDR1 and CDR2: LGHNA and YNFKEQ. A word on this clone: Its cognate antigen is unknown.

This clonotype was obtained from a girl aged 2-10 years in good health and CMV-seronegative. The specimen sequenced was PBMCs. The V and J genes are TRBV4-2 and TRBJ2-2; 10 bases are shared with TRBD2. The chain's CDR3 is CASSHGEVAGGTNTGELFF. As DNA, the CDR3 is TGTGCCAGCAGCCACGGCGAGGTAGCGGGAGGAACGAACACCGGGGAGCTGTTTTTT.